What follows is one T cell receptor (beta chain) and its context. Previously reported methods and listed TCR primers produced the bulk TCR libraries. TCRdb re-called the PCR reads with MiXCR, one entry per CDR3 protein. The sample lists some 59,000 distinct CDR3 sequences, less than 25% seen once, with 1.5% to 2% in the top ten. The data were taken from a study of molecular identifiers for immune sequencing clone quantification. Germline CDR1 is MNHEY and CDR2 is SVGEGT. V lost 4 bases to trimming and J lost 6 bases, with 19 bases between them. The CDR3 covers 16 residues. Each library that profiled naive CD8 cells came from roughly 20,000 to 1,000,000 sorted cells with 10%, 30% or 50% RNA. The authors gated naive CD8 T cells as CD8+CD4-CCR7+CD45RA+ for sorting.

Sequencing input: naive CD8+ T cells from blood, with Jurkat cell RNA spiked in. Subset in this sample: FACS-sorted CD8+CD4-CCR7+CD45RA+ naive T cells. The source is a human donor in good health. Some libraries in this study had Jurkat cell RNA spiked in. The chain recombines TRBV6-2 or TRBV6-3 with TRBJ2-1; either TRBD1 or TRBD2 may supply D (5 bases each). The CDR3 sequence is CASSSVRGTRGNEQFF. The CDR3 region has the DNA TGTGCCAGCAGTTCCGTAAGGGGTACTAGGGGCAATGAGCAGTTCTTC.